What follows describes a single T cell receptor (beta chain). The antigen is undetermined. The data stem from a study of a mutant IDH1 vaccine in newly diagnosed glioma. On the study more broadly: The earlier regimen, radiotherapy, temozolomide, or both, was most often both. Study-wide findings and caveats: Pseudoprogression seemingly bore no relation to changes in top peripheral T cell clonotypes.

Profiled with immunoSEQ multiplex PCR; TCRdb holds only in-frame clones, not every one. The data contain roughly 50,000 clones, 80% to 90% of them singletons. This CDR3 comprises 13 residues. The V end was cut by 3 bases, the J end by 0 bases, with 3 bases between. Looked up from germline, CDR1 is MNHEY and CDR2 is SMNVEV (reference sequence). As for time point: baseline, week 1 (first vaccination visit). Noted treatment: pre-vaccination baseline after standard-of-care therapy. The clonotype originates from a man between 18 and 29 years old with glioma. The chain carries TRBV27 and TRBJ1-5; D not resolved. Source: PBMCs, taken from a glioma patient treated with radiotherapy, temozolomide or both. CDR3 region: CASSFNSNQPQHF. The CDR3 nucleotides are TGTGCCAGCAGTTTTAATAGCAATCAGCCCCAGCATTTT.